Sequencing of this T cell receptor beta chain was carried out in a study of blood T cell repertoires in COVID-19. The wider study: Acute and convalescent COVID-19 samples came from the United States, Italy and Spain. PBMCs, B-cell-depleted T cells, or T cells were the source of the cDNA or gDNA that made up the material.

Per the study methods: How many nucleated cells were present was estimated from reference gene primer amplification. Assay: immunoSEQ multiplex PCR; the TCRdb copy retains only in-frame clones and omits some. V and J calls and clone size are copied from that table; D and trimming were computed from the DNA. This table has about 440,000 clones, roughly 89% appearing once. V was trimmed by 1 base and J by 1 base, leaving 16 bases between them. CDR3 length equals 17 residues. Germline CDR1 is SGHDN and CDR2 is FVKESK. The TCR sequence derives from a woman aged 25-40 years with acute or convalescent COVID-19. The sequenced material came from peripheral blood. V usage is TRBV14 and J usage is TRBJ1-1, with D hard to call. CDR3 bases: TGTGCCAGCAGCCAAGGAGTAGTTCCCAAGAAGAACACTGAAGCTTTCTTT. This codes for CASSQGVVPKKNTEAFF. The variable domain in full, completed from reference TRBV14 and TRBJ1-1, reads EAGVTQFPSHSVIEKGQTVTLRCDPISGHDNLYWYRRVMGKEIKFLLHFVKESKQDESGMPNNRFLAERTGGTYSTLKVQPAELEDSGVYFCASSQGVVPKKNTEAFFGQGTRLTVV.